One and the same sample provided the 27 T cell receptor beta chains below, sequenced in a study of PD-L1 blockade in urothelial cancer. Only in-frame clones appear in the TCRdb table, and some are missing; sequencing was by immunoSEQ multiplex PCR. Here the sample spans about 74,000 clones, 90% being singletons. Described time point: pretreatment peripheral blood. This sample comprised PBMCs, obtained around atezolizumab (anti-PD-L1) treatment. Receptor source: a man in his 70s with urothelial cancer.

The V gene is TRBV29-1, the J gene TRBJ2-3, with TRBD1 identical over 7 bases. The CDR3 is 12 residues long. The ends lost 7 bases at V and 6 bases at J; junction bases unmatched: 7. Germline V gene lookup returns CDR1 SQVTM and CDR2 ANQGSEA. The CDR3 nucleotides read TGCAGCGGGGAAACAGGGGTCGATACGCAGTATTTT. This sequence encodes CSGETGVDTQYF.

The chain uses TRBV6-6 and TRBJ2-7, with D possibly TRBD1 on 6 matching bases. This CDR3 spans 13 amino acids. Trimming removed 1 base from V and 7 bases from J, with 11 bases in between. The V gene's germline CDR1 is MNHNY and CDR2 SVGAGI (reference sequence). Here the CDR3 DNA reads TGTGCCAGCAGTTACTTAGCAGGGGATGAGCAGTACTTC. Amino acids: CASSYLAGDEQYF.

This clone was recorded only once. The chain couples TRBV28 to TRBJ2-7, with 13 bases aligning to TRBD2. V lost 4 bases to trimming and J lost 2 bases; unmatched junction nucleotides: 8. CDR1 and CDR2 (germline): MDHEN, SYDVKM. The CDR3 sequence is 17 residues long. Written as DNA, the CDR3 is TGTGCCAGCAGTTCTACTAGCGGGAGGGCCCCCACCTACGAGCAGTACTTC. Its protein product is CASSSTSGRAPTYEQYF.

This chain connects TRBV6-1 to TRBJ2-7; 10 bases are a match to TRBD1. The V segment lost 10 bases and the J segment 7 bases; nucleotides outside the gene matches: 7. The CDR3 extends over 12 amino acids. Germline V gene sequence: CDR1 MNHNS, CDR2 SASEGT. The CDR3 spells CATQTGGEEQYF. The CDR3 nucleotides read TGTGCCACACAGACAGGGGGCGAAGAGCAGTACTTC.

V and J are TRBV5-1 and TRBJ1-2, with D tentatively TRBD1 (6 bases). Trimming shortened V by 0 bases and J by 3 bases, and 12 bases separated the two germline ends. The CDR3 contains 15 residues. Germline V gene data show CDR1 as SGHRS and CDR2 as YFSETQ. CDR3 coding DNA: TGCGCCAGCAGCTTGGCTTCAGGGGAGTACTATGGCTACACCTTC. This sequence encodes CASSLASGEYYGYTF.

The chain couples TRBV5-5 to TRBJ2-5, with 13 nucleotides matching TRBD2. The J segment lost 0 bases and the V segment lost 4 bases, leaving 9 bases of the junction unmatched. The CDR3 runs 18 residues. Germline CDR1 is SGHKS and CDR2 is YYEKEE (reference sequence). In DNA, the CDR3 is TGTGCCAGCAGCCTTAGGACTAGCGGGAGAGAGTACCAAGAGACCCAGTACTTC. Its protein product is CASSLRTSGREYQETQYF.

This clone is a singleton in its sample. This rearrangement joins TRBV7-6 to TRBJ2-7; the match to TRBD2 covers 8 bases. J lost 2 bases, V lost 5 bases, and 8 bases had no gene match. The CDR3 has 15 amino acids. The germline CDR1 and CDR2 sequences are SGHVS and FNYEAQ. CDR3 DNA sequence: TGTGCCAGCAGCCCAGAGCGGGAGAGCCCCTACGAGCAGTACTTC. Translating it yields CASSPERESPYEQYF.

The V call is TRBV4-1, the J call TRBJ2-6; TRBD1 matches 8 bases. CDR1 and CDR2 from the germline V gene are MGHRA and YSYEKL. V was clipped by 1 base and J by 1 base; unmatched bases: 3. This CDR3 contains 17 residues. The CDR3 is CASSQVDRGSGANVLTF. Here the CDR3 DNA reads TGCGCCAGCAGCCAAGTTGACAGGGGATCTGGGGCCAACGTCCTGACTTTC.

V is TRBV7-9 and J is TRBJ2-2; tentatively, D is TRBD1 (6 bases). The CDR3 has 14 residues. V lost 5 bases, J lost 2 bases, and 9 bases lay in between. Looked up from germline, CDR1 is SEHNR and CDR2 is FQNEAQ (reference sequence). The CDR3 DNA reads TGTGCCAGCAGCCTGGACAGAAACACCGGGGAGCTGTTTTTT. This translates into CASSLDRNTGELFF.

The chain carries TRBV9 and TRBJ2-7; TRBD1 matches at 9 bases. Per the germline V gene, CDR1 is SGDLS and CDR2 is YYNGEE. This CDR3 is 14 amino acids long. With V trimmed by 0 bases and J by 4 bases, 2 bases remained unmatched. The CDR3 sequence: CASSVGDRDYEQYF. In DNA, the CDR3 is TGTGCCAGCAGCGTAGGGGACAGGGATTACGAGCAGTACTTC.

The J gene is TRBJ1-3, the V gene TRBV28, with D maybe TRBD1 (6 bases). CDR3 size: 14 residues. The germline CDR1 and CDR2 sequences are MDHEN and SYDVKM. Deletions cut 2 bases from V and 1 base from J, with 6 bases between. CDR3 nucleotide sequence: TGTGCCAGCAGTTTAGGACAGTCTGGAAACACCATATATTTT. Translated, it gives CASSLGQSGNTIYF. The whole variable domain, remainder taken from reference TRBV28 and TRBJ1-3, is DVKVTQSSRYLVKRTGEKVFLECVQDMDHENMFWYRQDPGLGLRLIYFSYDVKMKEKGDIPEGYSVSREKKERFSLILESASTNQTSMYLCASSLGQSGNTIYFGEGSWLTVV.

V is TRBV19 and J is TRBJ2-5; D possibly corresponds to TRBD2 (6 bases). The ends were cut back, 6 bases at V and 5 bases at J, with 13 bases in the middle. Germline CDR1 and CDR2: LNHDA and SQIVND (reference sequence). The CDR3 runs 13 residues. The CDR3 DNA follows: TGTGCCAGTAGGTTGGAGGGCACGGAGACCCAGTACTTC. Its translation: CASRLEGTETQYF.

For this clone: A read error may produce the germline difference seen at one junction end. The chain is built from TRBV18 and TRBJ2-3; 11 bases are shared with TRBD1. Germline CDR1 and CDR2: KGHSH and LQKENI. This CDR3 contains 13 residues. This chain's CDR3 is CASSRGQGEGEGF. CDR3 sequence (DNA): TGTGCCAGCTCACGGGGACAGGGGGAAGGTGAAGGTTTT.

The rearrangement links TRBV19 to TRBJ1-4; weak D call: TRBD1 (5 bases). V shed 6 bases and J shed 16 bases, with 15 bases lying between them. The CDR3 is 11 amino acids. Germline lookup yields CDR1 LNHDA and CDR2 SQIVND (reference sequence). CDR3 nucleotides: TGTGCCAGTAGCCTACAGGACGTACAGTTTTTT. Translation: CASSLQDVQFF.

This clone was recorded once. The V call is TRBV5-1, the J call TRBJ2-1, with 10 bases aligning to TRBD1. CDR1 is SGHRS, CDR2 YFSETQ, per germline. Losses at the gene ends were 5 bases for V and 7 bases for J; bases not matched to a gene: 9. The CDR3 has 15 residues. DNA of the CDR3: TGCGCCAGCAGGGCCCCCGGGACAGGGGTAAATGAGCAGTTCTTC. It specifies CASRAPGTGVNEQFF.

J is TRBJ2-5 and V is TRBV7-8; 12 nucleotides match TRBD2. Germline V gene sequence: CDR1 SGHVS, CDR2 FQNEAQ. V was clipped by 5 bases and J by 5 bases; unmatched bases: 15. This CDR3 is built from 18 residues. The CDR3 sequence is CASSPLISSGREEETQYF. The CDR3 coding sequence is TGTGCCAGCAGCCCCCTTATTTCTAGCGGGAGGGAGGAGGAGACCCAGTACTTC.

This clone appeared a single time. The rearrangement joins TRBV2 to TRBJ2-7; 7 positions agree with TRBD2. The CDR3 is made up of 13 amino acids. Trimming took 6 bases from V and 1 from J; bases not matched to a gene: 3. Germline CDR1 SNHLY, CDR2 FYNNEI. The CDR3 sequence: CASSLAESYEQYF. In DNA, the CDR3 is TGTGCCAGCAGCCTAGCGGAATCCTACGAGCAGTACTTC.

The J gene is TRBJ2-2, the V gene TRBV12-5; D perhaps matches TRBD1 (5 bases). Germline values: CDR1 LGHNT, CDR2 FRNRAP. The length of the CDR3 is 16 residues. Trimming removed 0 bases from V and 2 bases from J, with 10 bases in between. DNA of the CDR3: TGTGCTAGTGGTTTGGTACAGGCAGGTAACACCGGGGAGCTGTTTTTT. Protein sequence: CASGLVQAGNTGELFF.

This clone was detected once. V is TRBV28 and J is TRBJ2-4; 7 bases match TRBD2. Trimming cost V 6 bases and J 0 bases; bases outside gene matches: 2. This CDR3 has 14 amino acids. Germline assignment: CDR1 MDHEN and CDR2 SYDVKM. CDR3: CASRSSGAKNIQYF. The CDR3 nucleotides read TGTGCCAGCAGGTCTAGCGGAGCCAAAAACATTCAGTACTTC. The full variable domain, its missing parts supplied by reference TRBV28 and TRBJ2-4, is DVKVTQSSRYLVKRTGEKVFLECVQDMDHENMFWYRQDPGLGLRLIYFSYDVKMKEKGDIPEGYSVSREKKERFSLILESASTNQTSMYLCASRSSGAKNIQYFGAGTRLSVL.

V is TRBV14 and J is TRBJ2-7, with 7 bases that match TRBD2. V was clipped by 2 bases and J by 7 bases; unmatched bases: 17. Germline CDR1 SGHDN, CDR2 FVKESK. CDR3 size: 17 residues. DNA for the CDR3: TGTGCCAGCAGCCAAACCTGGGGAGGGTTAGCTTCAAGGGAGCAGTACTTC. This codes for CASSQTWGGLASREQYF.

The chain joins TRBV5-1 to TRBJ2-5, with 9 bases fitting TRBD1. The DNA end is more similar to TRBJ2-7, so the J call may be wrong. The germline V gene has CDR1 SGHRS and CDR2 YFSETQ. There are 16 residues in the CDR3. DNA of the CDR3: TGCGCCAGCAGCACCCAACCGGGACAGGGTTCCTACGAGCAGTACTTC. Protein product: CASSTQPGQGSYEQYF.

The chain joins TRBV29-1 to TRBJ1-2; 8 bases align to TRBD1. This CDR3 has 14 amino acids. The V gene's germline CDR1 is SQVTM and CDR2 ANQGSEA. The J segment lost 6 bases and the V segment lost 1 base, leaving 7 bases of the junction unmatched. CDR3 sequence: CSVEGGRGPDGYTF. The CDR3 DNA sequence: TGCAGCGTTGAAGGGGGCAGGGGGCCGGATGGCTACACCTTC.

This chain connects TRBV19 to TRBJ2-7, with TRBD1 matching over 8 bases. The CDR3 runs to 13 residues. Germline V gene sequence: CDR1 LNHDA, CDR2 SQIVND (reference sequence). With 5 bases clipped from V and 3 bases from J, the junction kept 3 bases outside the gene matches. CDR3 in amino acids: CASSFGTGYEQYF. CDR3 DNA sequence: TGTGCCAGTAGTTTCGGGACAGGCTACGAGCAGTACTTC.

This clone came up a few times. This rearrangement joins TRBV5-4 to TRBJ2-4; 9 positions match TRBD1. Trimming took 4 bases from V and 0 from J; bases not matched to a gene: 5. Germline assignment: CDR1 SGHNT and CDR2 YYREEE (reference sequence). The CDR3 is 16 amino acids. CDR3: CASSPTGGLAKNIQYF. CDR3 nucleotides: TGTGCCAGCAGCCCAACAGGGGGCCTAGCCAAAAACATTCAGTACTTC.

Points on this clone: An end of the junction differs from the germline gene, which may be a read error. The chain uses TRBV28 and TRBJ1-2, with TRBD1 as a possible D gene (6 bases). Germline CDR1 is MDHEN and CDR2 is SYDVKM. This CDR3 comprises 13 residues. The CDR3 DNA follows: TGTGCGAGCAGGGACACCGAGCACTATGGCTACACCTTC. Encoded protein: CASRDTEHYGYTF.

CDR3 in amino acids: CASSLETSGRDYEQYF. The CDR3 bases are TGTGCCAGCAGCTTAGAGACTAGCGGGAGGGACTACGAGCAGTACTTC. The chain recombines TRBV7-6 with TRBJ2-7; 14 bases align to TRBD2. The CDR3 covers 16 residues. Germline lookup yields CDR1 SGHVS and CDR2 FNYEAQ. J was trimmed by 3 bases and V by 1 base; bases with no gene match: 2.

V is TRBV7-6 and J is TRBJ2-2; 11 nucleotides match TRBD2. The CDR3 covers 16 residues. Germline trimming cut 2 bases from V and 6 bases from J; bases unmatched to any gene: 5. From germline, CDR1 is SGHVS and CDR2 FNYEAQ. CDR3 sequence: CASSLTGLAGPGELFF. The CDR3 DNA reads as TGTGCCAGCAGCTTAACTGGACTAGCGGGCCCCGGGGAGCTGTTTTTT.